These T cell receptor beta chains were read from a single sample in a study of T cells in Graves' hyperthyroidism and ophthalmopathy. TCRdb passed the multiplex PCR reads through MiXCR, listing each CDR3 protein once. The table shows about 290,000 distinct CDR3 sequences, with roughly an eighth occurring only once. Specimen: blood. Receptors were obtained from a woman aged 40 to 55 with Graves' hyperthyroidism. The CDR3 runs from the conserved cysteine through the conserved F or W. Each record gives: clone size, J gene, V gene, D gene, CDR3 protein, CDR3 DNA. A D gene is named only where the DNA matches it firmly. Size is omitted from some rows. Given values are once, few, many or a class for expanded clones.

NA | TRBJ2-5 | TRBV12-5 | TRBD2 | CASGLVQNRLAGGPRYLGTQYF | TGTGCTAGTGGTTTGGTACAAAATAGACTAGCGGGAGGACCTAGATATCTAGGGACCCAGTACTTC
NA | TRBJ2-7 | TRBV30 | TRBD2 | CAWSRSGRSDYEQYF | TGTGCCTGGAGTCGTAGCGGGAGGTCAGACTACGAGCAGTACTTC
many | TRBJ2-7 | TRBV11-2 | TRBD2 | CASSLHSGVYEQYF | TGTGCCAGCAGCCTCCATAGCGGGGTCTACGAGCAGTACTTC
NA | TRBJ1-2 | TRBV19 | NA | CASNRVTDGYTF | TGTGCCAGCAACAGGGTAACGGATGGCTACACCTTC
few | TRBJ2-2 | TRBV10-2 | TRBD1 | CASSWTGEAGELFF | TGCGCCAGCAGCTGGACAGGGGAGGCCGGGGAGCTGTTTTTT
few | TRBJ1-1 | TRBV2 | NA | CASSSEWQNTEAFF | TGTGCCAGCAGTTCAGAGTGGCAGAACACTGAAGCTTTCTTT
many | TRBJ1-3 | TRBV7-6 | NA | CASSQDSSGNTIYF | TGTGCCAGCAGCCAAGACAGCTCTGGAAACACCATATATTTT
many | TRBJ2-2 | TRBV2 | NA | CASSVDRATTGELFF | TGTGCCAGCAGTGTGGATAGGGCGACCACCGGGGAGCTGTTTTTT
few | TRBJ2-1 | TRBV6-6 | TRBD2 | CASSYLSSGMVIPFF | TGTGCCAGCAGTTACTTGTCTAGCGGGATGGTTATTCCGTTCTTC
many | TRBJ1-2 | TRBV2 | TRBD1 | CAGTGGARGYTF | TGTGCCGGGACAGGGGGCGCAAGGGGCTACACCTTC
many | TRBJ2-6 | TRBV2 | NA | CASSQEPGFRANVLTF | TGTGCCAGCAGTCAAGAACCGGGCTTCAGGGCCAACGTCCTGACTTTC
many | TRBJ1-3 | TRBV13 | NA | CASSLRVSGNTIYF | TGTGCCAGCAGCCTCAGGGTCTCTGGAAACACCATATATTTT
many | TRBJ2-7 | TRBV20-1 | TRBD1 | CSAPLTAGGGGGPAVEQYF | TGCAGTGCTCCTCTCACCGCAGGGGGCGGAGGCGGTCCGGCGGTCGAGCAGTACTTC
many | TRBJ2-1 | TRBV6-5 | NA | CASSYDMREAGGRQFF | TGTGCCAGCAGTTACGATATGCGGGAAGCTGGCGGGCGGCAGTTCTTC
many | TRBJ2-3 | TRBV5-5 | NA | CASSLSQDHTQYF | TGTGCCAGCAGCTTGTCTCAGGATCATACGCAGTATTTT
many | TRBJ1-2 | TRBV6-1 | TRBD1 | CASRRTGGYGYTF | TGTGCCAGCAGGAGGACAGGGGGCTATGGCTACACCTTC
many | TRBJ1-6 | TRBV11-1 | TRBD1 | CASRRDSRPYNSPLHF | TGTGCCAGCAGACGGGACAGCAGGCCCTATAATTCACCCCTCCACTTT
many | TRBJ1-5 | TRBV28 | NA | CASSLDGHSNQPQHF | TGTGCCAGCAGTTTAGACGGACATAGCAATCAGCCCCAGCATTTT
many | TRBJ2-1 | TRBV20-1 | NA | CSANPGSAYNEQFF | TGCAGTGCCAATCCAGGGTCAGCTTACAATGAGCAGTTCTTC
NA | TRBJ2-3 | TRBV19 | NA | CARPEGFGGQEESAGTSTDTQYF | TGTGCCAGACCCGAAGGGTTCGGGGGGCAAGAGGAATCGGCGGGGACCAGCACAGATACGCAGTATTTT
many | TRBJ2-1 | TRBV28 | TRBD2 | CASRGTSASTSYNEQFF | TGTGCCAGCAGGGGTACTAGCGCCAGCACCTCCTACAATGAGCAGTTCTTC
few | TRBJ1-5 | TRBV28 | NA | CTSSFRGNQPQHF | TGTACCAGCAGTTTTAGGGGAAATCAGCCCCAGCATTTT
many | TRBJ2-1 | TRBV24-1 | TRBD2 | CATSDLGSGRGNEQFF | TGTGCCACCAGTGATTTGGGTAGCGGGAGAGGTAATGAGCAGTTCTTC
few | TRBJ1-1 | TRBV20-1 | NA | CSARPRVVNTEAFF | TGCAGTGCTAGACCGAGAGTGGTGAACACTGAAGCTTTCTTT
few | TRBJ1-6 | TRBV3-1 | TRBD1 | CASSQWDRNSPPHF | TGTGCCAGCAGCCAGTGGGACAGGAATTCACCCCCCCACTTT
NA | TRBJ2-3 | TRBV9 | NA | CASSALGPQTQYF | TGTGCCAGCAGCGCTTTGGGCCCTCAGACGCAGTATTTT
many | TRBJ1-5 | TRBV5-1 | NA | CASSPRTGRGQPQHF | TGCGCCAGCAGCCCCAGAACCGGGCGCGGACAGCCCCAGCATTTT
many | TRBJ2-7 | TRBV11-2 | TRBD1 | CASSLVDRGSYEQYF | TGTGCCAGCAGCTTAGTCGACAGGGGATCCTACGAGCAGTACTTC
many | TRBJ1-2 | TRBV4-2 | NA | CASTQRPEMDYGYTF | TGTGCCAGCACCCAAAGACCGGAGATGGACTATGGCTACACCTTC
many | TRBJ2-1 | TRBV27 | NA | CASSPLKLNEQFF | TGTGCCAGCAGTCCACTCAAGCTAAATGAGCAGTTCTTC
NA | TRBJ2-5 | TRBV18 | TRBD1 | CASPSDRGGKTQYF | TGTGCCAGCCCATCGGACAGGGGGGGGAAGACCCAGTACTTC
many | TRBJ2-1 | TRBV11-2 | TRBD2 | CASSLGGTSGSNEQFF | TGTGCCAGCAGCTTAGGAGGGACTAGCGGATCGAATGAGCAGTTCTTC
many | TRBJ2-5 | TRBV20-1 | NA | CSARELGQQETQYF | TGCAGTGCTAGAGAGCTTGGGCAGCAAGAGACCCAGTACTTC
many | TRBJ2-2 | TRBV20-1 | NA | CSAVRAENTGELFF | TGCAGTGCTGTCCGAGCGGAGAACACCGGGGAGCTGTTTTTT
few | TRBJ1-2 | TRBV4-1 | TRBD1 | CASSLTGLANYGYTF | TGCGCCAGCAGCCTGACAGGGTTGGCTAACTATGGCTACACCTTC
many | TRBJ2-1 | TRBV20-1 | NA | CSARDGGGRNEQFF | TGCAGTGCTAGAGATGGAGGAGGCCGGAATGAGCAGTTCTTC
NA | TRBJ1-2 | TRBV3-1 | NA | CASSYAGLGGYTF | TGTGCCAGCAGCTACGCGGGACTCGGAGGCTACACCTTC
many | TRBJ2-3 | TRBV28 | NA | CASSLSDTQYF | TGTGCCAGCAGTTTATCGGATACGCAGTATTTT
NA | TRBJ2-1 | TRBV7-8 | NA | CASSLNRVNEQFF | TGTGCCAGCAGCTTAAACAGGGTCAATGAGCAGTTCTTC
NA | TRBJ1-2 | TRBV4-1 | NA | CASSTWTASYGYTF | TGCGCCAGCAGCACCTGGACAGCCAGCTATGGCTACACCTTC